This section outlines one T cell receptor beta chain sequence together with its context. The time point here: patch test 3, about 24 weeks after DPC sensitization. Sample treatment: therapeutic diphenylcyclopropenone sensitization with weekly scalp DPC. The germline V gene encodes CDR1 LGHNA and CDR2 YSLEER. The CDR3 has 14 residues. Deletions cut 3 bases from V and 7 bases from J, with 13 bases between. TCRdb ran MiXCR on the RACE reads and lists one entry per CDR3 protein. The table includes approximately 97,000 distinct CDR3 sequences, 25% to 30% detected once. The data stem from a study of human T cells and chemical hapten exposure.

The receptor's source is a man aged 35 to 55 with alopecia areata. Some clones in this sample may be carry-over from other donors' samples. The V gene is TRBV4-3, the J gene TRBJ2-1, with D unclear. The specimen comprised whole blood, sampled in connection with sensitization to the hapten diphenylcyclopropenone (DPC). CDR3 sequence reads: CASSHDLAPNEQFF. The DNA of the CDR3 is TGCGCCAGCAGCCATGACCTCGCGCCAAATGAGCAGTTCTTC.